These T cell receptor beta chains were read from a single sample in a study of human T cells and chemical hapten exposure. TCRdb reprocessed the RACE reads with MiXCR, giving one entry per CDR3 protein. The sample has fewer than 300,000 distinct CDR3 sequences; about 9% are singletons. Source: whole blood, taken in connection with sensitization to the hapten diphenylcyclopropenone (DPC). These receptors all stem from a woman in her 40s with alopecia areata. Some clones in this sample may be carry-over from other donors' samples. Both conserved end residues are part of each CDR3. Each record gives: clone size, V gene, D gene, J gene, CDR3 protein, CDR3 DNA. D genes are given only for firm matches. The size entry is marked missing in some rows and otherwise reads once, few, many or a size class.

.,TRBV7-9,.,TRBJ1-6,CASSSLKALNSPLHF,TGTGCCAGCAGCTCTTTAAAGGCCCTAAATTCACCCCTCCACTTT
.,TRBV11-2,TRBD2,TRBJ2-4,CASSSAGVPINIQYF,TGTGCCAGCAGCTCCGCGGGAGTTCCGATAAACATTCAGTACTTC
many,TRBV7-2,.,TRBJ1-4,CASSLGPATNEKLFF,TGTGCCAGCAGCTTAGGCCCAGCAACTAATGAAAAACTGTTTTTT
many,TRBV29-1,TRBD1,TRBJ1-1,CSVEPGQASEAFF,TGCAGCGTTGAACCGGGACAGGCCAGTGAAGCTTTCTTT
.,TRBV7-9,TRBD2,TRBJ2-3,CASTLTSGSFGTDTQYF,TGTGCCAGCACCCTGACTAGCGGGAGCTTCGGCACAGATACGCAGTATTTT
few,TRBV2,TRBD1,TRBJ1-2,CASKRDSAYGYTF,TGTGCCAGCAAACGGGACAGTGCCTATGGCTACACCTTC
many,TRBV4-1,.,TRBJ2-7,CASRGTGSYEQYF,TGTGCCAGCAGAGGAACAGGGAGCTACGAGCAGTACTTC
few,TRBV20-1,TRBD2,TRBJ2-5,CSARGLAGEVQYF,TGCAGTGCTAGAGGACTAGCGGGAGAGGTCCAGTACTTC
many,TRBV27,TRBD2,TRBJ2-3,CASSLRLARDTQYF,TGTGCCAGCAGTTTACGACTAGCTCGAGATACGCAGTATTTT
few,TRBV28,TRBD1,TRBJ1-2,CASSGTGLAGYTF,TGTGCCAGCAGTGGGACAGGGTTGGCTGGCTACACCTTC
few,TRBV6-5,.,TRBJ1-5,CASSPGPHSNQPQHF,TGTGCCAGCAGTCCGGGACCCCATAGCAATCAGCCCCAGCATTTT
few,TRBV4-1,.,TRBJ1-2,CASSQEPDGLLYGYTF,TGCGCCAGCAGCCAAGAACCGGACGGATTGCTCTATGGCTACACCTTC
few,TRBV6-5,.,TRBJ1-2,CASSYPGVDGYTF,TGTGCCAGCAGTTACCCAGGGGTTGATGGCTACACCTTC
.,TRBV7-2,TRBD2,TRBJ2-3,CASSLTSGSGADTQYF,TGTGCCAGCAGCTTGACTAGCGGGAGTGGTGCAGATACGCAGTATTTT
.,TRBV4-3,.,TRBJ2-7,CASSQDFGEPYEQYF,TGCGCCAGCAGCCAAGATTTCGGGGAACCCTACGAGCAGTACTTC
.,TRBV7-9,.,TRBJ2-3,CASSLRGAEDTQYF,TGTGCCAGCAGCTTAAGGGGGGCAGAAGATACGCAGTATTTT
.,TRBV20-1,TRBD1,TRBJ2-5,CSARDPWTGYQETQYF,TGCAGTGCTAGAGATCCCTGGACAGGGTATCAAGAGACCCAGTACTTC
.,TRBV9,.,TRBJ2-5,CASSTTGTGRETQYF,TGTGCCAGCAGCACCACAGGTACTGGAAGGGAGACCCAGTACTTC
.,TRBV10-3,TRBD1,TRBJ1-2,CAGGGTGGGYIF,TGTGCCGGGGGAGGGACAGGCGGCGGCTACATCTTC
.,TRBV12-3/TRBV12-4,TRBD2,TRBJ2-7,CASTLPTSGRRKQYF,TGTGCCAGCACCCTACCGACTAGCGGGAGGAGGAAGCAGTACTTC
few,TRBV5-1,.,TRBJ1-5,CASSPLPGSNQPQHF,TGCGCCAGCAGCCCACTGCCGGGAAGCAATCAGCCCCAGCATTTT
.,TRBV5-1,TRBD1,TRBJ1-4,CASSNTPGQEAKKLFF,TGCGCCAGCAGCAACACACCGGGACAGGAGGCGAAAAAACTGTTTTTT
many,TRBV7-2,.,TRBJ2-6,CASSLVPGAGANVLTF,TGTGCCAGCAGCTTAGTTCCAGGGGCTGGGGCCAACGTCCTGACTTTC
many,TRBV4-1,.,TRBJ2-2,CASSNGGPNTGELFF,TGCGCCAGCAGTAATGGAGGTCCGAACACCGGGGAGCTGTTTTTT
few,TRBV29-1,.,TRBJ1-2,CSVVKTNYGYTF,TGCAGCGTTGTTAAGACTAACTATGGCTACACCTTC
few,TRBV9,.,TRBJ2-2,CASSSGGTGELFF,TGTGCCAGCAGCTCAGGGGGGACCGGGGAGCTGTTTTTT
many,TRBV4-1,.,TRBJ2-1,CASSQEGNDEQFF,TGCGCCAGCAGCCAAGAGGGGAACGATGAGCAGTTCTTC
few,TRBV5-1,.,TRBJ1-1,CASRSAGAGGNTEAFF,TGCGCCAGCAGGTCGGCCGGGGCAGGAGGGAACACTGAAGCTTTCTTT
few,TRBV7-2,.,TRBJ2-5,CASSPGWDKETQYF,TGTGCCAGCAGCCCAGGGTGGGATAAAGAGACCCAGTACTTC
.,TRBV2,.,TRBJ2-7,CASSEGYSREYF,TGTGCCAGCAGTGAAGGTTACTCGAGGGAGTACTTC
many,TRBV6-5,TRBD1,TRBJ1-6,CASSYWEGARNSPLHF,TGTGCCAGCAGTTACTGGGAGGGGGCGCGGAATTCACCCCTCCACTTT
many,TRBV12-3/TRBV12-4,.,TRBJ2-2,CASSLGGTGELFF,TGTGCCAGCAGTTTAGGAGGGACCGGGGAGCTGTTTTTT
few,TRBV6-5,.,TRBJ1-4,CASSYSSSGTNEKLFF,TGTGCCAGCAGTTACTCGAGTTCAGGGACTAATGAAAAACTGTTTTTT
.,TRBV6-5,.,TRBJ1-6,CASSYSGVTNSPLHF,TGTGCCAGCAGTTACTCTGGCGTCACCAATTCACCCCTCCACTTT
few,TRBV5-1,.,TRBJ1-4,CASSTRTSTNEKLFF,TGCGCCAGCAGCACTCGGACATCGACTAATGAAAAACTGTTTTTT
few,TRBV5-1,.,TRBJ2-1,CASSLIQNPPKQFF,TGCGCCAGCAGCTTAATACAGAATCCGCCTAAGCAGTTCTTC
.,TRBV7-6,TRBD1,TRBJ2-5,CASSLVIGQDLIF,TGTGCCAGCAGCTTAGTAATCGGACAGGACCTTATCTTC
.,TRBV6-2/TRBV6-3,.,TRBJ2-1,CASNHIRGSYNEQFF,TGTGCCAGCAACCATATCCGGGGTTCGTACAATGAGCAGTTCTTC
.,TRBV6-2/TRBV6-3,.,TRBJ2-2,CASSSDYRDGTGELFF,TGTGCCAGCAGTTCTGACTACCGGGACGGCACCGGGGAGCTGTTTTTT
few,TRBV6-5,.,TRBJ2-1,CASSYGPAGEQFF,TGTGCCAGCAGTTACGGCCCCGCGGGTGAGCAGTTCTTC
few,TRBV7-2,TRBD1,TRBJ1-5,CASSWAQGPNQPQHF,TGTGCCAGCAGCTGGGCACAGGGGCCCAATCAGCCCCAGCATTTT
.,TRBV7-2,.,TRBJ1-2,CASSSPGNYGYTF,TGTGCCAGCAGCTCCCCCGGTAACTATGGCTACACCTTC
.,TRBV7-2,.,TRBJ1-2,CASSPFLREFNYGYTF,TGTGCCAGCAGCCCCTTTCTTAGGGAGTTCAACTATGGCTACACCTTC
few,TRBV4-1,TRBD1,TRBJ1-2,CASSQEGGGEVRNGYTF,TGCGCCAGCAGCCAAGAAGGGGGCGGGGAGGTTCGGAATGGCTACACCTTC
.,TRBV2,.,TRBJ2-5,CASSRSGQETQYF,TGTGCCAGCAGTCGATCGGGACAAGAGACCCAGTACTTC
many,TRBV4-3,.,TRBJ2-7,CASSQQVVTDEQYF,TGCGCCAGCAGCCAACAGGTAGTTACAGACGAGCAGTACTTC
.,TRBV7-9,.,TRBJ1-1,CASSSKRSDRYTEAFF,TGTGCCAGCAGCTCCAAGAGGTCGGACAGATACACTGAAGCTTTCTTT
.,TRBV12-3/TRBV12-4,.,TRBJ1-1,CASSFVRVGTEAFF,TGTGCCAGCAGTTTTGTCAGGGTGGGAACTGAAGCTTTCTTT
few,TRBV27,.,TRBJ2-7,CASSPRDGNEQYF,TGTGCCAGCAGTCCCCGGGACGGCAACGAGCAGTACTTC
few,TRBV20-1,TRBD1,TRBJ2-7,CSARGQGLSYEQYF,TGCAGTGCTAGGGGACAGGGCCTCTCCTACGAGCAGTACTTC